This T cell receptor beta chain is from a study of blood T cells in healthy people across ages. Germline V lookup: CDR1 SGHRS, CDR2 YFSETQ. This CDR3 contains 14 residues. The V end lost 2 bases, the J end lost 2 bases, and 10 bases lay between the germline ends. The second PCR ran roughly 6 to 12 cycles with a sample-barcoded 5' primer and J-beta primers. TCRdb fed the 5' RACE reads into MiXCR, producing one record per CDR3 protein. Found here are about 680,000 distinct CDR3 sequences, around 48% of them singletons; the top ten hold around a third. The sample holds many counts of this clonotype. The source is a woman aged 60 to 75 in good health. The chain combines TRBV5-1 with TRBJ2-5; D call uncertain. Sequencing was carried out using blood. The CDR3 loop reads CASSFSVEQETQYF. DNA of the CDR3: TGCGCCAGCAGCTTCTCCGTTGAGCAAGAGACCCAGTACTTC.